The rows below give T cell receptor beta chains drawn from one sample of a study of cytomegalovirus exposure and HLA in healthy donors. Here immunoSEQ multiplex PCR was the method, and the copy in TCRdb shows in-frame clones only, minus some. This table holds 110,000 to 150,000 clones, 75% to 90% found once. Sequencing was done on a sample of PBMCs. The receptors were gathered from a woman between 18 and 30 years old in good health and CMV-seropositive. The CDR3 runs from the conserved cysteine through the conserved F or W. Fields, in order: V gene, CDR3 length, D gene, clone size, J gene, CDR3 DNA, CDR3 protein. A D gene is named only where the DNA matches it firmly. A row's size may be missing; if present it is once, few, many or a size class.

TRBV10-2	15	-	-	TRBJ1-5	TGCGCCAGCAGTGAGGGGGGAGGGGGTGTTCAGCCCCAGCATTTT	CASSEGGGGVQPQHF
TRBV6-6	14	TRBD1	few	TRBJ1-5	TGTGCCAGCAGCCTCGGGACAGGCAATCAGCCCCAGCATTTT	CASSLGTGNQPQHF
TRBV27	15	TRBD2	-	TRBJ2-1	TGTGCCAGCAGTTTCGGTCTAGCGGGGTTCAATGAGCAGTTCTTC	CASSFGLAGFNEQFF
TRBV28	13	TRBD2	-	TRBJ2-7	TGTGCCAGCAGCTCGGGACTAGCGATGGAGCAGTACTTC	CASSSGLAMEQYF
TRBV4-1	14	-	-	TRBJ1-2	TGCGCCAGCAGCCAAGAGTCGGCAGGGGTAGGCTACACCTTC	CASSQESAGVGYTF
TRBV6-5	14	-	-	TRBJ2-2	TGTGCCAGCAGTTACGAAGCGCCCACCGGGGAGCTGTTTTTT	CASSYEAPTGELFF
TRBV28	11	-	-	TRBJ1-2	TGTGCCAGCAGTTTTGGGGCCGGCTACACCTTC	CASSFGAGYTF
TRBV27	16	TRBD2	-	TRBJ2-3	TGTGCCAGCAGTCTATTACTAGCGGGGGGGGCAGATACGCAGTATTTT	CASSLLLAGGADTQYF
TRBV6-1	15	-	once	TRBJ1-2	TGTGCCAGCAGTGTGGGGAGGGCCGCTACCTATGGCTACACCTTC	CASSVGRAATYGYTF
TRBV15	15	TRBD2	-	TRBJ2-1	TGTGCCACCAGCAAGAGCGGGGGCCCCTACAATGAGCAGTTCTTC	CATSKSGGPYNEQFF
TRBV11-2	14	-	-	TRBJ2-6	TGTGCCAGCAGCTCTTACTCTGGGGCCAACGTCCTGACTTTC	CASSSYSGANVLTF
TRBV7-6	19	TRBD2	once	TRBJ2-7	TGTGCCAGCAGCTTAGAGGCAGGACTAGCGGGGGGGAGCTCCTACGAGCAGTACTTC	CASSLEAGLAGGSSYEQYF
TRBV7-8	13	-	-	TRBJ2-7	TGTGCCAGCAGCCTAGGAGGGCAGAACGAGCAGTACTTC	CASSLGGQNEQYF
TRBV15	16	TRBD1	-	TRBJ2-3	TGTGCCACCAGCACCAGACAGGGGGCGGTCACAGATACGCAGTATTTT	CATSTRQGAVTDTQYF
TRBV4-1	16	TRBD2	-	TRBJ2-2	TGCGCCAGCAGCCAAGGACTAGCGGATCTCACCGGGGAGCTGTTTTTT	CASSQGLADLTGELFF
TRBV7-2	12	-	-	TRBJ2-7	TGTGCCAGCACCCACCCCCGGGGCGAGCAGTACTTC	CASTHPRGEQYF
TRBV6-5	16	-	-	TRBJ1-2	TGTGCCAGCAGTTACGTCGGAGGGCGGGTACGGGATGGCTACACCTTC	CASSYVGGRVRDGYTF
TRBV19	13	-	once	TRBJ1-1	TGTGCCAGTAGTATGGTAGCAAACACTGAAGCTTTCTTT	CASSMVANTEAFF
TRBV5-1	15	-	-	TRBJ1-1	TGCGCCAGCAGGATTGGGGCGGGAGGGAACACTGAAGCTTTCTTT	CASRIGAGGNTEAFF
TRBV28	12	-	-	TRBJ2-3	TGTGCCAGCAGTCTGAGTCCTAGCGCGCAGTATTTT	CASSLSPSAQYF
TRBV4-1	15	-	-	TRBJ2-1	TGCGCCAGCAGCCCCAGGCCCTTGGGCTACAATGAGCAGTTCTTC	CASSPRPLGYNEQFF
TRBV6-5	13	-	-	TRBJ2-7	TGTGCCAGCACTAAGAGCAGGGCCTACGAGCAGTACTTC	CASTKSRAYEQYF
TRBV5-4	15	TRBD1	-	TRBJ1-1	TGTGCCAGCAGCCGTCCCGGGACAGGGAACACTGAAGCTTTCTTT	CASSRPGTGNTEAFF
TRBV28	17	-	-	TRBJ1-5	TGTGCCAGCAAACTTGTTGGGAGGGGATTCCGCAATCAGCCCCAGCATTTT	CASKLVGRGFRNQPQHF
TRBV28	15	TRBD1	-	TRBJ2-7	TGTGCCAGCAGTTTCCCCGGACAGGGAGTCTACGAGCAGTACTTC	CASSFPGQGVYEQYF
TRBV2	16	-	-	TRBJ2-2	TGTGCCAGCAGTGAGGAACAGGGTTGGGGTACCGGGGAGCTGTTTTTT	CASSEEQGWGTGELFF
TRBV10-3	17	-	once	TRBJ1-3	TGTGCCATCAGTGAGTCGTACCGAGGGGGTGCTGGAAACACCATATATTTT	CAISESYRGGAGNTIYF
TRBV28	14	TRBD1	-	TRBJ1-5	TGTGCCAGCAGCCCCAGGGGGAGGAATCAGCCCCAGCATTTT	CASSPRGRNQPQHF
TRBV5-6	19	-	-	TRBJ2-5	TGTGCCAGCAGCTCCCTCGGGAGGACAGCCTCTAGAGGCCAAGAGACCCAGTACTTC	CASSSLGRTASRGQETQYF
TRBV10-3	18	TRBD2	-	TRBJ2-7	TGTGCCATCAGTGAGTCGGAGGTCGGGAGGCCTCCTACCTACGAGCAGTACTTC	CAISESEVGRPPTYEQYF
TRBV5-5	14	-	-	TRBJ1-2	TGTGCCAGCAGCTTGGTCCAGGGGTACTATGGCTACACCTTC	CASSLVQGYYGYTF
TRBV21-1	16	-	-	TRBJ2-1	TGTGCCAGCAACGGAAATAGCGGGGGGGCCCCAAGGGAGCAGTTCTTC	CASNGNSGGAPREQFF
TRBV30	16	-	-	TRBJ1-6	TGTGCCTGGAGTGTTGGGGGGGCAGGAATAAATTCACCCCTCCACTTT	CAWSVGGAGINSPLHF
TRBV7-2	13	-	few	TRBJ2-3	TGTGCCAGCAGCCCCCCCGGGGCAGATACGCAGTATTTT	CASSPPGADTQYF
TRBV7-9	14	-	-	TRBJ1-1	TGTGCCAGCAGCTTAGAGACACCGAACACTGAAGCTTTCTTT	CASSLETPNTEAFF
TRBV6-1	14	TRBD1	-	TRBJ1-2	TGTGCCAGCAGGGCCAGCAGGGCAGGGGGCGGCTACACCTTC	CASRASRAGGGYTF
TRBV18	15	-	-	TRBJ1-3	TGTGCCAGCTCACCAGGGGAGGTGATCGGAAACACCATATATTTT	CASSPGEVIGNTIYF
TRBV5-7	17	-	-	TRBJ1-2	TGTGCCAGCAGCTTGGCGGCAGGGTACCCTACTCTATATGGCTACACCTTC	CASSLAAGYPTLYGYTF
TRBV9	14	-	-	TRBJ2-4	TGTGCCAGCAGCGTAGAGGCAGGCAAAAACATTCAGTACTTC	CASSVEAGKNIQYF
TRBV20-1	10	-	-	TRBJ2-5	TGCAGTGCTAGGGAGGAGACCCAGTACTTC	CSAREETQYF
TRBV6-5	16	-	-	TRBJ2-2	TGTGCCAGCAGTTACGCGGGACTGTTGAACACCGGGGAGCTGTTTTTT	CASSYAGLLNTGELFF
TRBV30	15	-	-	TRBJ1-2	TGTGCCTGGAGTGTACAGTTGGCAGCCACCTATGGCTACACCTTC	CAWSVQLAATYGYTF
TRBV5-5	14	-	-	TRBJ1-6	TGTGCCAGCGGGAGGGGCGGGGAGGGTTCACCCCTCCACTTT	CASGRGGEGSPLHF
TRBV6-5	16	TRBD1	-	TRBJ1-2	TGTGCCAGCAGTTACTCGACGGGACAGGGGGTACATGGCTACACCTTC	CASSYSTGQGVHGYTF
TRBV14	17	TRBD1	-	TRBJ1-1	TGTGCCAGCAGCCAAGATACCCTTACAGGGGCTAACACTGAAGCTTTCTTT	CASSQDTLTGANTEAFF
TRBV4-1	15	-	-	TRBJ2-7	TGCGCCAGCAGCCAAGCGGACAGGGAGGGGTACGAGCAGTACTTC	CASSQADREGYEQYF
TRBV28	13	TRBD1	-	TRBJ1-1	TGTGCCAGCAGGGACAGGGGGCTTCGTGAAGCTTTCTTT	CASRDRGLREAFF
TRBV4-1	15	-	-	TRBJ1-4	TGCGCCAGCAGCCAAGAAGTGGGCTTGGATGAAAAACTGTTTTTT	CASSQEVGLDEKLFF
TRBV2	15	-	-	TRBJ1-3	TGTGCCGGTACAGATGAGACAGCTTCTGGAAACACCATATATTTT	CAGTDETASGNTIYF
TRBV28	15	TRBD2	once	TRBJ2-7	TGTGCCAGCAGTTCCCTGACTAGCGGGGGAGACGAGCAGTACTTC	CASSSLTSGGDEQYF
TRBV15	13	-	-	TRBJ2-1	TGTGCCACCAGCAGAGATGGCCAGGGAGAGCAGTTCTTC	CATSRDGQGEQFF
TRBV18	15	-	-	TRBJ1-5	TGTGCCAGCTCACGCAACCTGCAGGGATTCCAGCCCCAGCATTTT	CASSRNLQGFQPQHF
TRBV9	17	-	-	TRBJ1-2	TGTGCCAGCAGCGTAGAATCCGGGAGAGGGAAAGTCTATGGCTACACCTTC	CASSVESGRGKVYGYTF
TRBV7-2	14	TRBD2	-	TRBJ2-5	TGTGCCAGCAGCTTAGCGCGGGGGCAAGAGACCCAGTACTTC	CASSLARGQETQYF